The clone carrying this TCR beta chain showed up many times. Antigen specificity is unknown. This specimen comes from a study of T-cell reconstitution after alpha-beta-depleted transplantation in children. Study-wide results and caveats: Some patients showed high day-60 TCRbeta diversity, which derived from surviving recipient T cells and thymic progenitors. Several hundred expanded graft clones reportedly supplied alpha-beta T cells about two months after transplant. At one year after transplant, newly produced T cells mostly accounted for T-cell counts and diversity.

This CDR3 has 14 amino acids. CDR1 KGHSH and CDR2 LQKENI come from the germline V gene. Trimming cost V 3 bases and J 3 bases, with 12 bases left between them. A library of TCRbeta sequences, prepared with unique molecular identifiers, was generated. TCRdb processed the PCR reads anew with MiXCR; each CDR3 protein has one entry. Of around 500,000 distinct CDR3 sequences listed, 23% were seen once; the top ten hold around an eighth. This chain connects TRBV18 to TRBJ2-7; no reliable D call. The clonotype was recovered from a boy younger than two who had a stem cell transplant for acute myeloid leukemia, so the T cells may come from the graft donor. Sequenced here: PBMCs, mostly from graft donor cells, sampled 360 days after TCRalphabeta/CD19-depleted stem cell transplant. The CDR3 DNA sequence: TGTGCCAGCTCACCCGTCTCTAACCTCTACGAGCAGTACTTC. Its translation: CASSPVSNLYEQYF.